This T cell receptor (beta chain) was identified in a study of T cell changes during pregnancy in multiple sclerosis. Germline V gene lookup returns CDR1 SGHTS and CDR2 YDEGEE. J gave up 1 base and V 6 bases, and 18 bases lay outside the gene matches. CDR3 length equals 18 residues. Produced via immunoSEQ multiplex PCR; TCRdb's table is partial and in-frame only. The sample holds about 49,000 clones, 90% to 95% seen once. This chain joins TRBV5-8 and TRBJ1-1; 7 nucleotides line up with TRBD1. Sequencing used peripheral blood, obtained after pregnancy. This TCR was recovered from a female donor with multiple sclerosis, enrolled in a pregnancy study. The CDR3 reads CASTLIAGTVPENTEAFF. The CDR3 region has the DNA TGTGCCAGCACCCTTATCGCCGGGACAGTACCGGAGAACACTGAAGCTTTCTTT. The variable domain in full, completed from reference TRBV5-8 and TRBJ1-1, reads EAGVTQSPTHLIKTRGQQATLRCSPISGHTSVYWYQQALGLGLQFLLWYDEGEERNRGNFPPRFSGRQFPNYSSELNVNALELEDSALYLCASTLIAGTVPENTEAFFGQGTRLTVV.